What follows are 7 T cell receptor beta chains derived from one specimen sequenced in a study of T cell repertoires in cytomegalovirus infection. These receptors' targets are unknown. MiXCR, run by TCRdb on the reads, gives a single entry per CDR3 protein. Among some 38,000 distinct CDR3 sequences listed, about 50% were seen once. Specimen: CD8+ T cells from cultured PBMCs, collected from culture after CMV antigen stimulation. The receptors shown here come from a human donor in good health (CMV status not recorded). Some clones in this sample may be carry-over from other donors' samples.

This clonotype was counted a few times. J is TRBJ2-1 and V is TRBV10-3, with 9 bases fitting TRBD1. CDR3 length: 16 amino acids. Unmatched junction bases numbered 6, after V lost 2 bases and J lost 4 bases. Germline CDR1 reads ENHRY; CDR2 reads SYGVKD. In nucleotides, the CDR3 is TGTGCCATCAGTGAGGGCGGACAGGGGAAATACAATGAGCAGTTCTTC. Its protein product is CAISEGGQGKYNEQFF.

This clonotype was seen only a few times. CDR3 DNA sequence: TGTGCCAGCAGTCTAACAGGGCAGAGTCAGTTCTTC. Protein sequence: CASSLTGQSQFF. The chain couples TRBV27 to TRBJ2-1; perhaps TRBD1 as D (6 bases). This CDR3 spans 12 amino acids. The germline gives CDR1 MNHEY, CDR2 SMNVEV (reference sequence). Trimming left V 5 bases short and J 13 bases short, with 15 bases between.

The chain is built from TRBV15 and TRBJ1-5, with D possibly TRBD1 on 6 matching bases. The length of the CDR3 is 15 residues. The ends were cut back, 2 bases at V and 7 bases at J, with 15 bases in the middle. CDR1 LNHNV and CDR2 YYDKDF come from the germline V gene (reference sequence). DNA for the CDR3: TGTGCCACCAGCAGAAACTCACGGGGGACACAGCCCCAGCATTTT. Translation gives CATSRNSRGTQPQHF.

The rearrangement links TRBV7-2 to TRBJ2-3, with unresolved D. The V gene lost 7 bases and the J gene lost 1 base, with 6 bases spanning the gap. CDR1 and CDR2 from the germline V gene are SGHTA and FQGNSA. This CDR3 region has 12 residues. CDR3 sequence (DNA): TGTGCCAGCACCCCCGGCACAGATACGCAGTATTTT. It codes for CASTPGTDTQYF.

This chain joins TRBV5-1 and TRBJ1-1; TRBD1 agrees at 8 bases. The CDR3 is made up of 14 amino acids. The ends lost 3 bases at V and 5 bases at J; junction bases unmatched: 6. Per the germline V gene, CDR1 is SGHRS and CDR2 is YFSETQ. CDR3 sequence reads: CASSSSTGGTEAFF. Here the CDR3 DNA reads TGCGCCAGCAGCTCATCAACAGGGGGGACTGAAGCTTTCTTT.

This clonotype was detected ten times or more. The chain is built from TRBV6-1 and TRBJ1-5; 7 nucleotides match TRBD1. J gave up 6 bases and V 1 base, and 6 bases lay outside the gene matches. CDR1 is MNHNS and CDR2 is SASEGT in the germline V gene. The CDR3 spans 15 residues. CDR3 sequence reads: CASSEEAGGVQPQHF. The CDR3 nucleotides are TGTGCCAGCAGTGAAGAAGCAGGGGGGGTTCAGCCCCAGCATTTT.

This clonotype was found many times. The genes are TRBV6-2 or TRBV6-3 and TRBJ1-1, with no clear D. Germline V gene lookup returns CDR1 MNHEY and CDR2 SVGEGT. The CDR3 is made up of 14 amino acids. Trimming shortened V by 2 bases and J by 0 bases, and 7 bases separated the two germline ends. DNA of the CDR3: TGTGCCAGCAGTTACACAAGACTGAACACTGAAGCTTTCTTT. Its translation: CASSYTRLNTEAFF.